Described below is a single T cell receptor beta chain sequence and its context. The antigen remains undetermined. The CDR3 is cut off 3 residues early in the read; its end comes from the germline J gene. These data originate in a study of T cells in women clearing cervical HPV infection. The study, taken as a whole, reports: CIN3+ cases had significantly higher TCR richness than controls; evenness did not differ. TRBV6-7 abundance was lower in cases than controls (0.11% versus 0.16%).

TCRdb's table, derived via immunoSEQ multiplex PCR, lists solely in-frame clones and lacks some. The sample holds some 31,000 clones. The CDR3 runs 13 residues. Germline loops: CDR1 SNHLY, CDR2 FYNNEI. The V end was cut by 7 bases, the J end by 1 base, with 8 bases between. The receptor comes from a woman aged 18-70 years with a cervical HPV16 infection that either progressed to CIN3+ or cleared (not recorded which). The genes are TRBV2 and TRBJ2-1, with TRBD2 as a possible D gene (5 bases). The sample was blood buffy coat. The CDR3 bases that were read are TGTGCCAGCAACGAGGGTTCCTACAATGAG. Translating it yields CASNEGSYNE. In full, the CDR3 reads CASNEGSYNEQFF. Complete variable domain (other parts from reference TRBV2 and TRBJ2-1): EPEVTQTPSHQVTQMGQEVILRCVPISNHLYFYWYRQILGQKVEFLVSFYNNEISEKSEIFDDQFSVERPDGSNFTLKIRSTKLEDSAMYFCASNEGSYNEQFFGPGTRLTVL.